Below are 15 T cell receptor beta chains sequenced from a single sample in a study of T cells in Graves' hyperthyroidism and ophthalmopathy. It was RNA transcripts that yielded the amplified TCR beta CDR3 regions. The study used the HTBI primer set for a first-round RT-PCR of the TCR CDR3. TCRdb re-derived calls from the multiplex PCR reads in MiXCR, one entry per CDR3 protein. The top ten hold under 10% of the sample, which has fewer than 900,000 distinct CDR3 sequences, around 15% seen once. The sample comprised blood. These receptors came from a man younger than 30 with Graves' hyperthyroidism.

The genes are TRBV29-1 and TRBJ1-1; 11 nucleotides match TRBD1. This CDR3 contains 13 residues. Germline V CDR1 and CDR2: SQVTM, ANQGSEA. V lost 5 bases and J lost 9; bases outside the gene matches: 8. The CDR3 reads CSVSSGTGGKAFF. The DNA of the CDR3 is TGCAGCGTTTCTTCCGGGACAGGGGGGAAAGCTTTCTTT.

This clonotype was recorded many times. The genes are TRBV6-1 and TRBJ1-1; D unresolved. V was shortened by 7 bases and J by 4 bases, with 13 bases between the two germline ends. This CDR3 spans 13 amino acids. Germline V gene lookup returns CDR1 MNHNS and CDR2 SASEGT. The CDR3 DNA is TGTGCCAGCAACTTCCCTGGGAGCACTGAAGCTTTCTTT. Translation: CASNFPGSTEAFF.

The chain's CDR3 is CASSQDGPGGPVNEQFF. In nucleotides, the CDR3 is TGTGCCAGCAGCCAAGATGGACCGGGAGGGCCCGTTAATGAGCAGTTCTTC. V and J are TRBV4-2 and TRBJ2-1; TRBD2 agrees at 8 bases. V lost 0 bases and J lost 7; bases outside the gene matches: 11. The length of the CDR3 is 17 residues. Germline V gene lookup returns CDR1 LGHNA and CDR2 YNFKEQ.

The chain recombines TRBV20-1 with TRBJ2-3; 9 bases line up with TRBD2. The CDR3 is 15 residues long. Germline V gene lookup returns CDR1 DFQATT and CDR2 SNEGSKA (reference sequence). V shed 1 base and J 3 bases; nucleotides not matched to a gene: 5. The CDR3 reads CSARVIAGETDTQYF. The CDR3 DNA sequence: TGCAGTGCTAGAGTCATAGCGGGAGAGACAGATACGCAGTATTTT.

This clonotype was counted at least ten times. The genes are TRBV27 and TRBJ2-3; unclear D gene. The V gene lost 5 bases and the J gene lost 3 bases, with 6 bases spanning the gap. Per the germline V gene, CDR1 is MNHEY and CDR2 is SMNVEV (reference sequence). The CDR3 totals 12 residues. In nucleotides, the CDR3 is TGTGCCAGCAGTCGAATTACAGATACGCAGTATTTT. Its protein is CASSRITDTQYF.

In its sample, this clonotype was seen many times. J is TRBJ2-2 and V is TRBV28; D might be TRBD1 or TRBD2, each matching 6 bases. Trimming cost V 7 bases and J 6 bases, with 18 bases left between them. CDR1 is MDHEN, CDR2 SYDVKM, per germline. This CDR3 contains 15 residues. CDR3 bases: TGTGCCAGCACCACCCCGGGGGCGCATTCCGGGGAGCTGTTTTTT. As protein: CASTTPGAHSGELFF. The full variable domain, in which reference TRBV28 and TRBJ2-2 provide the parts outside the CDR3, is DVKVTQSSRYLVKRTGEKVFLECVQDMDHENMFWYRQDPGLGLRLIYFSYDVKMKEKGDIPEGYSVSREKKERFSLILESASTNQTSMYLCASTTPGAHSGELFFGEGSRLTVL.

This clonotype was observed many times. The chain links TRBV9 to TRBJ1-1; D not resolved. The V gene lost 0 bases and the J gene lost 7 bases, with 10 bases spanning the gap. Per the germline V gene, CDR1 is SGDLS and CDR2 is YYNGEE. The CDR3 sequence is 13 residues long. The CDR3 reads CASSVVTDGEAFF. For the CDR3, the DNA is TGTGCCAGCAGCGTAGTAACAGACGGTGAAGCTTTCTTT.

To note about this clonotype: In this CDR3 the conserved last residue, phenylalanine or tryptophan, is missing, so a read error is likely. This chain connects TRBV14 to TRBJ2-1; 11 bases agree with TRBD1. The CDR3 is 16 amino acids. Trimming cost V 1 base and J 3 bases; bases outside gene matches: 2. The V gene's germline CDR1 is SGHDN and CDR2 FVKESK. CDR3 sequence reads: CASSQGGTGGYNEQFS. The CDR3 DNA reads TGTGCCAGCAGCCAAGGCGGGACAGGGGGCTACAATGAGCAGTTCTCC.

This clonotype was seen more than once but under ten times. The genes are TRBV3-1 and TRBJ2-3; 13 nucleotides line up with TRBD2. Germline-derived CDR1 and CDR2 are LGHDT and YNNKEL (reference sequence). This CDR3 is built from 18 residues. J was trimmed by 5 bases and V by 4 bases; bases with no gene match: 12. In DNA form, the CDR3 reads TGTGCCAGCAGCCCCAGACTAGCGGGAGGAATCTGGGGAGATACGCAGTATTTT. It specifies CASSPRLAGGIWGDTQYF.

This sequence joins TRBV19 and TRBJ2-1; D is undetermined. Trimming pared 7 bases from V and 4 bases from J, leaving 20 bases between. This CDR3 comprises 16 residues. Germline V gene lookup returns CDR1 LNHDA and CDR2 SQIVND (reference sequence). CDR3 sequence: CASTLVGSPKYNEQFF. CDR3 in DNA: TGTGCCAGTACCTTGGTGGGATCCCCAAAGTACAATGAGCAGTTCTTC. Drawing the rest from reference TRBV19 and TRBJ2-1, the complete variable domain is DGGITQSPKYLFRKEGQNVTLSCEQNLNHDAMYWYRQDPGQGLRLIYYSQIVNDFQKGDIAEGYSVSREKKESFPLTVTSAQKNPTAFYLCASTLVGSPKYNEQFFGPGTRLTVL.

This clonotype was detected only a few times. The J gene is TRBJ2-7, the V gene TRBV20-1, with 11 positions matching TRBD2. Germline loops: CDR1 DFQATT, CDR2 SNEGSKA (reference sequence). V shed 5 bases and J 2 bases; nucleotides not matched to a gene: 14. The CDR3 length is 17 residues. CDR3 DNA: TGCAGTGCTCCGCCTTGGAGCCCGACTAGCGGGACCTACGAGCAGTACTTC. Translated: CSAPPWSPTSGTYEQYF.

CDR3 region: CASSRATLDTQYF. The CDR3 DNA follows: TGTGCCAGCAGCCGAGCGACTCTAGATACGCAGTATTTT. The chain links TRBV7-2 to TRBJ2-3; no firm D call. Trimming removed 5 bases from V and 5 bases from J, with 11 bases in between. Germline V CDR1 and CDR2: SGHTA, FQGNSA. The CDR3 consists of 13 residues.

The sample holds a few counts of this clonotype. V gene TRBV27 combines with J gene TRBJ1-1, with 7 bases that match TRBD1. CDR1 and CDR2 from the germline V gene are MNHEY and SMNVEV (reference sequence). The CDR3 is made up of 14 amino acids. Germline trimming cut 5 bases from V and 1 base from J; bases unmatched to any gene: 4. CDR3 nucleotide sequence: TGTGCCAGCAGTGTACAGGGGAAGAACACTGAAGCTTTCTTT. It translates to CASSVQGKNTEAFF.

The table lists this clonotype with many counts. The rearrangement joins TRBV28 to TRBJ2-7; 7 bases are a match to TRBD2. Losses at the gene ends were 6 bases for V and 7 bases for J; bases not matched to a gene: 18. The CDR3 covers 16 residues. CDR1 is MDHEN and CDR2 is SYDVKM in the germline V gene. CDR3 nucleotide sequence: TGTGCCAGCAGCTTCTTTGGGTGGGCGGGAGAACGAGAGCAGTACTTC. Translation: CASSFFGWAGEREQYF.

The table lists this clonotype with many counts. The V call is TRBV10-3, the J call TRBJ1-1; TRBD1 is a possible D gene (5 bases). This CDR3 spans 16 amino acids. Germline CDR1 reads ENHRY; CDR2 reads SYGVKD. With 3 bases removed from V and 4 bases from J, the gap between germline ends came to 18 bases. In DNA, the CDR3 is TGTGCCATCAGTGAAAGGGCAGGGTATCTGGTCACTGAAGCTTTCTTT. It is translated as CAISERAGYLVTEAFF.